This T cell receptor beta chain appears in the sequencing data of a study of blood T cell repertoires in COVID-19. The table came from immunoSEQ multiplex PCR; TCRdb's copy has only in-frame clones and leaves some out. In the table there are around 140,000 clones, roughly 87% of which are singletons. Participant-reported clinical history was the basis for cohort assignment. No more than 2 weeks before study entry, exposed participants had met a case of COVID-19. The CDR3 extends over 15 amino acids. Germline V gene data show CDR1 as MDHEN and CDR2 as SYDVKM. V was clipped by 5 bases and J by 0 bases, with 14 bases between them.

This clonotype originated in a woman aged 40 to 50 who had been exposed to COVID-19. What was sequenced was PBMCs or T cells enriched from blood (not recorded which). V usage is TRBV28 and J usage is TRBJ2-7, with a weak D call TRBD2 (6 bases). The chain's CDR3 is CASSPSGLNSYEQYF. For the CDR3, the DNA is TGTGCCAGCAGTCCATCGGGACTTAACTCCTACGAGCAGTACTTC.